The clone carrying this TCR beta chain was picked up a small number of times. Its antigen is as yet unknown. In germline, CDR1 is SGHRS, CDR2 YFSETQ. The CDR3 is made up of 15 amino acids. J was trimmed by 4 bases and V by 3 bases; bases with no gene match: 0. The data derive from a study of identical twins. Study results and limitations: Models predicted too little out-of-frame TCR alpha sharing in monozygotic twins. A lower insertion count was a feature of abundant cord blood beta clonotypes, with no such feature in memory repertoires.

A template switching step contributed a universal primer site, while unique molecular identifiers were present in the cDNA. A single record per CDR3 protein comes from TCRdb applying MiXCR to the 5' RACE reads. The data contain around 490,000 distinct CDR3 sequences, roughly 15% of them singletons. These sequences were also reported in another study, on yellow fever vaccine responses in identical twins.

This receptor was taken from a woman younger than 30 in good health. Sequencing was performed on CD4+ T cells sorted from blood. V and J are TRBV5-1 and TRBJ2-2, with 13 nucleotides matching TRBD2. CDR3 sequence (DNA): TGCGCCAGCAGCTGGACTAGCGGGAGCACCGGGGAGCTGTTTTTT. Translated: CASSWTSGSTGELFF.